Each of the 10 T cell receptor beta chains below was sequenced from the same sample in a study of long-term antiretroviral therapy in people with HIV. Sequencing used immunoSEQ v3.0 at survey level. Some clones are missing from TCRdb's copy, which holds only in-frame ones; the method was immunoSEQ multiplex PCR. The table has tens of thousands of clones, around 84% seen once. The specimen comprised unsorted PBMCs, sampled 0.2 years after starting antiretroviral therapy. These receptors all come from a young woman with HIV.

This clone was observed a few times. The CDR3 loop reads CASNKVAGTYNEQFF. The CDR3 bases are TGTGCCAGCAACAAGGTAGCGGGGACATACAATGAGCAGTTCTTC. The V call is TRBV9, the J call TRBJ2-1, with TRBD2 matching 8 bases. This CDR3 is 15 amino acids long. V was pared by 6 bases and J by 4 bases, with 9 bases of the junction left unmatched. Germline-derived CDR1 and CDR2 are SGDLS and YYNGEE.

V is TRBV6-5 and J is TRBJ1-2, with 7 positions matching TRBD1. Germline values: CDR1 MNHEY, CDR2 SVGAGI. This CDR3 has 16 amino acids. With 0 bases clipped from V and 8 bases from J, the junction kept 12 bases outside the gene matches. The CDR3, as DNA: TGTGCCAGCAGTTACTCGCTTGAGGGGGCGAGGGGCGGCTACACCTTC. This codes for CASSYSLEGARGGYTF.

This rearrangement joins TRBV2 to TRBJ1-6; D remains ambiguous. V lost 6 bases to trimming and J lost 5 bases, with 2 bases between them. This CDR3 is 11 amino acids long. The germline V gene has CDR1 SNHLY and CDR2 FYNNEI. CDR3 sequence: CASRDNSPLHF. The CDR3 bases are TGTGCCAGCAGAGATAATTCACCCCTCCACTTT.

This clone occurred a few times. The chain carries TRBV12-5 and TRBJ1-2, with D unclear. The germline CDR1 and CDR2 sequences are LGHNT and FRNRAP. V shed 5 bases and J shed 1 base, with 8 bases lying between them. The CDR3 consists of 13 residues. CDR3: CASGLGSNYGYTF. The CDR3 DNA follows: TGTGCTAGTGGTCTCGGGAGTAACTATGGCTACACCTTC.

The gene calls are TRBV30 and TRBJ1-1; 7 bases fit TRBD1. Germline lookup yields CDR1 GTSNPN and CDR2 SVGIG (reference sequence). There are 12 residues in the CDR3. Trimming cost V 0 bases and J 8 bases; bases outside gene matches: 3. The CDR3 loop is CAWSVGGGEAFF. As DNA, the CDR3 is TGTGCCTGGAGTGTAGGAGGGGGCGAAGCTTTCTTT.

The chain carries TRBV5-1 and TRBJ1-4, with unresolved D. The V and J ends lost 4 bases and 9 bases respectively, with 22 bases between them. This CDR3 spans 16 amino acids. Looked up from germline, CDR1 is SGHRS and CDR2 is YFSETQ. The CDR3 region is CASSNIVAGAAKKLFF. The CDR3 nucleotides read TGCGCCAGCAGCAATATCGTTGCAGGCGCGGCTAAAAAACTGTTTTTT.

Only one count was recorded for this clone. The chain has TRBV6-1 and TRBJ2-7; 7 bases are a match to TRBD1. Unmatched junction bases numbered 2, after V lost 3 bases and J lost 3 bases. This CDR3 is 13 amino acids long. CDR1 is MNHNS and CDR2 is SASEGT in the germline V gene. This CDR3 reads CASSDRDSYEQYV. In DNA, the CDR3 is TGTGCCAGCAGTGACCGGGACAGCTACGAGCAGTACGTC.

The CDR3 loop is CASSEGYTEAFF. The DNA of the CDR3 is TGTGCCAGCAGTGAGGGTTACACTGAAGCTTTCTTT. This sequence joins TRBV2 and TRBJ1-1; D not certain. Trimming stripped 3 bases from V and 3 bases from J, with 5 bases between. The CDR3 loop spans 12 amino acids. Germline CDR1 is SNHLY and CDR2 is FYNNEI.

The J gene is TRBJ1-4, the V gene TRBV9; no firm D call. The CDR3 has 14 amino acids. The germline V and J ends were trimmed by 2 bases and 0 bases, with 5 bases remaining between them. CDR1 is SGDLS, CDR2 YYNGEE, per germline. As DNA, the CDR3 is TGTGCCAGCAGCGTTGGAACAACTAATGAAAAACTGTTTTTT. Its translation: CASSVGTTNEKLFF.

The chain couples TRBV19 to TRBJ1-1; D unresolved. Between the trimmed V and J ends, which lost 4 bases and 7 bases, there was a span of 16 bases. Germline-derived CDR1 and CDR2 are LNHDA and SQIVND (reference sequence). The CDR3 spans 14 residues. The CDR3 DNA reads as TGTGCCAGTAGTACATCCTTTCGGAAGGGTGAAGCTTTCTTT. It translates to CASSTSFRKGEAFF.